The 20 T cell receptor beta chains reported below all come from one sample, sequenced in a study of cytomegalovirus exposure and HLA in healthy donors. The PCR ran on 60 Vbeta and 13 Jbeta primers. Measured with immunoSEQ multiplex PCR; TCRdb has only the in-frame clones, and not every one. This sample carries around 140,000 clones, 73% of them seen once, and the ten largest clones take approximately 1.8%. The sample was PBMCs. All receptors derive from a woman under 30 in good health and CMV-seronegative.

Turning to this clone: Mismatch with germline at one junction end may stem from a read error. The chain couples TRBV7-9 to TRBJ2-2; 8 positions agree with TRBD1. The germline V gene has CDR1 SEHNR and CDR2 FQNEAQ (reference sequence). The CDR3 runs to 15 residues. CDR3: CSSRPGTGNTGELFF. CDR3 nucleotide sequence: TGTTCCAGCAGACCCGGGACAGGGAACACCGGGGAGCTGTTTTTT.

The gene calls are TRBV7-3 and TRBJ2-3; TRBD1 matches at 11 bases. Germline-derived CDR1 and CDR2 are SGHTA and FQGTGA. Trimming took 5 bases from V and 5 from J; bases not matched to a gene: 9. The CDR3 loop spans 16 amino acids. The CDR3 here is CASSQIGQGAGDTQYF. The CDR3 DNA follows: TGTGCCAGCAGCCAGATCGGACAGGGGGCCGGAGATACGCAGTATTTT.

The chain recombines TRBV7-9 with TRBJ1-1; tentative D call: TRBD1 (6 bases). CDR3 length: 12 residues. Trimming shortened V by 5 bases and J by 9 bases, and 13 bases separated the two germline ends. Germline-derived CDR1 and CDR2 are SEHNR and FQNEAQ (reference sequence). The CDR3 is CASSINRDKAFF. CDR3 nucleotide sequence: TGTGCCAGCAGCATCAACAGGGATAAAGCTTTCTTT.

The gene calls are TRBV5-1 and TRBJ1-6; 8 bases agree with TRBD1. CDR1 and CDR2 from the germline V gene are SGHRS and YFSETQ. The length of the CDR3 is 14 residues. V trimming: 4 bases; J trimming: 10 bases; junction bases outside the gene matches: 7. In nucleotides, the CDR3 is TGCGCCAGCAGCGTCGACAGGGGACGGTCACCCCTCCACTTT. Its translation is CASSVDRGRSPLHF.

This chain joins TRBV9 and TRBJ2-5, with 8 bases aligning to TRBD2. J lost 5 bases, V lost 4 bases, and 10 bases had no gene match. The germline V gene encodes CDR1 SGDLS and CDR2 YYNGEE. CDR3 length: 15 residues. The CDR3 DNA is TGTGCCAGCAGCCTCACAGTCGGGAGGGAGGAGACCCAGTACTTC. Protein product: CASSLTVGREETQYF.

This clone is a singleton in its sample. Other DNA sequences from this sample encode an identical CDR3 as well. The J gene is TRBJ1-1, the V gene TRBV29-1, with 7 bases fitting TRBD1. The ends lost 6 bases at V and 8 bases at J; junction bases unmatched: 9. Germline loops: CDR1 SQVTM, CDR2 ANQGSEA. CDR3 length: 12 amino acids. CDR3 sequence reads: CSVPTGALEAFF. The CDR3 region has the DNA TGCAGCGTCCCCACAGGGGCGCTCGAAGCTTTCTTT. The full variable domain, completed using reference TRBV29-1 and TRBJ1-1, is SAVISQKPSRDICQRGTSLTIQCQVDSQVTMMFWYRQQPGQSLTLIATANQGSEATYESGFVIDKFPISRPNLTFSTLTVSNMSPEDSSIYLCSVPTGALEAFFGQGTRLTVV.

This clone occurred a few times. The V and J genes are TRBV7-9 and TRBJ1-4; 8 nucleotides align to TRBD1. This CDR3 is 18 amino acids long. The trim removed 0 bases at V and 5 bases at J, leaving 11 bases unmatched. The germline CDR1 and CDR2 sequences are SEHNR and FQNEAQ (reference sequence). The CDR3 DNA sequence: TGTGCCAGCAGCTTAGCTCGCGGCCAGGGGGCGACGAATGAAAAACTGTTTTTT. Its protein is CASSLARGQGATNEKLFF.

The V call is TRBV5-4, the J call TRBJ2-1; 10 bases fit TRBD2. V shed 0 bases, J shed 0 bases, and the junction held 6 bases outside the gene matches. The germline CDR1 and CDR2 sequences are SGHNT and YYREEE (reference sequence). CDR3 size: 18 residues. CDR3 sequence: CASSLARSGRASYNEQFF. CDR3 bases: TGTGCCAGCAGCTTGGCCAGGAGCGGGAGGGCCTCCTACAATGAGCAGTTCTTC.

The chain is built from TRBV5-1 and TRBJ1-6; maybe TRBD1 (6 bases). The germline V gene encodes CDR1 SGHRS and CDR2 YFSETQ. V was clipped by 3 bases and J by 3 bases, with 16 bases between them. The CDR3 contains 17 residues. CDR3 in DNA: TGCGCCAGCAGCTCAAGACAGGTCGGTGACTATAATTCACCCCTCCACTTT. This codes for CASSSRQVGDYNSPLHF.

The chain employs TRBV28 and TRBJ1-4; tentatively, D is TRBD1 (6 bases). In germline, CDR1 is MDHEN, CDR2 SYDVKM. Trimming took off 2 bases at V and 10 bases at J, with 14 bases between the two ends. The CDR3 is made up of 14 amino acids. The DNA of the CDR3 is TGTGCCAGCAGTTTAGCACAGGGAAGCGGAAAACTGTTTTTT. This gives the protein CASSLAQGSGKLFF.

The chain is built from TRBV19 and TRBJ2-6, with 7 nucleotides matching TRBD1. The length of the CDR3 is 17 residues. Losses at the gene ends were 5 bases for V and 0 bases for J; bases not matched to a gene: 7. Germline V gives CDR1 LNHDA, CDR2 SQIVND (reference sequence). This CDR3 reads CASSPQTGSSGANVLTF. The CDR3 region has the DNA TGTGCCAGTAGTCCACAGACAGGGAGCTCTGGGGCCAACGTCCTGACTTTC.

The rearrangement uses TRBV2 and TRBJ2-5, with D tentatively TRBD1 (5 bases). V was cut by 7 bases and J by 0 bases, with 6 bases left in between. CDR1 SNHLY and CDR2 FYNNEI come from the germline V gene. The length of the CDR3 is 12 residues. CDR3 sequence reads: CASIRDQETQYF. CDR3 nucleotide sequence: TGTGCCAGCATCAGGGACCAAGAGACCCAGTACTTC. Using reference TRBV2 and TRBJ2-5 for the parts outside the CDR3, the full variable domain is EPEVTQTPSHQVTQMGQEVILRCVPISNHLYFYWYRQILGQKVEFLVSFYNNEISEKSEIFDDQFSVERPDGSNFTLKIRSTKLEDSAMYFCASIRDQETQYFGPGTRLLVL.

This clone turned up a few times. V gene TRBV7-2 combines with J gene TRBJ1-2, with a tentative D call TRBD1 (5 bases). Germline CDR1 reads SGHTA; CDR2 reads FQGNSA. Trimming stripped 5 bases from V and 6 bases from J, with 22 bases between. This CDR3 spans 16 amino acids. The CDR3 loop is CASSLPGDAQRDGYTF. CDR3 DNA sequence: TGTGCCAGCAGCCTTCCGGGGGACGCTCAAAGGGATGGCTACACCTTC.

The chain has TRBV11-3 and TRBJ1-2; 8 bases align to TRBD1. The V gene end was trimmed by 5 bases and the J gene end by 0 bases; junction bases not matched to a gene: 5. The CDR3 is 15 residues long. Germline values: CDR1 SGHNT, CDR2 YENEEA. The CDR3 DNA is TGTGCCAGCAGCCCCCAGACAGGGGCTAACTATGGCTACACCTTC. Encoded protein: CASSPQTGANYGYTF. The complete variable domain, with remaining parts taken from reference TRBV11-3 and TRBJ1-2, reads EAGVVQSPRYKIIEKKQPVAFWCNPISGHNTLYWYLQNLGQGPELLIRYENEEAVDDSQLPKDRFSAERLKGVDSTLKIQPAELGDSAVYLCASSPQTGANYGYTFGSGTRLTVV.

J is TRBJ2-1 and V is TRBV9; TRBD1 aligns across 10 bases. This CDR3 comprises 13 residues. V shed 7 bases, J shed 2 bases, and the junction held 0 bases outside the gene matches. The germline V gene has CDR1 SGDLS and CDR2 YYNGEE. The CDR3 protein is CASGTGAYNEQFF. As DNA, the CDR3 is TGTGCCAGCGGGACAGGGGCCTACAATGAGCAGTTCTTC. Supplemented by reference TRBV9 and TRBJ2-1, the full variable domain reads DSGVTQTPKHLITATGQRVTLRCSPRSGDLSVYWYQQSLDQGLQFLIQYYNGEERAKGNILERFSAQQFPDLHSELNLSSLELGDSALYFCASGTGAYNEQFFGPGTRLTVL.

V and J are TRBV2 and TRBJ2-1, with D uncertain. The CDR3 has 13 amino acids. With 6 bases removed from V and 4 bases from J, the gap between germline ends came to 10 bases. Germline V gene sequence: CDR1 SNHLY, CDR2 FYNNEI. In nucleotides, the CDR3 is TGTGCCAGCAGAAGAGCAGGATACAATGAGCAGTTCTTC. Translating it yields CASRRAGYNEQFF.

The chain uses TRBV19 and TRBJ1-5, with TRBD1 matching over 9 bases. Germline CDR1 is LNHDA and CDR2 is SQIVND (reference sequence). CDR3 length equals 15 residues. V lost 6 bases, J lost 6 bases, and 9 bases stayed unmatched. As DNA, the CDR3 is TGTGCCAGTAGCGTGCCGGACAGGGGCGTTCAGCCCCAGCATTTT. Protein: CASSVPDRGVQPQHF. The complete variable domain, with remaining parts taken from reference TRBV19 and TRBJ1-5, reads DGGITQSPKYLFRKEGQNVTLSCEQNLNHDAMYWYRQDPGQGLRLIYYSQIVNDFQKGDIAEGYSVSREKKESFPLTVTSAQKNPTAFYLCASSVPDRGVQPQHFGDGTRLSIL.

The gene calls are TRBV6-5 and TRBJ1-1; no clear D gene. The CDR3 spans 11 residues. Germline-derived CDR1 and CDR2 are MNHEY and SVGAGI. Trimming cost V 3 bases and J 8 bases, with 7 bases left between them. The CDR3 DNA reads TGTGCCAGCAGTTATAGGGAGGAAGCTTTCTTT. Translated: CASSYREEAFF.

This chain joins TRBV11-3 and TRBJ2-1; 11 positions agree with TRBD2. Unmatched junction bases numbered 11, after V lost 4 bases and J lost 0 bases. Germline assignment: CDR1 SGHNT and CDR2 YENEEA. This CDR3 has 19 residues. The CDR3 DNA reads TGTGCCAGCAGCTCCGGACTAGCGGGCCTCCTGAGCTCCTACAATGAGCAGTTCTTC. It translates to CASSSGLAGLLSSYNEQFF.

V is TRBV19 and J is TRBJ2-5; possibly TRBD2 for D (6 bases). The CDR3 covers 13 residues. Germline V gene sequence: CDR1 LNHDA, CDR2 SQIVND (reference sequence). Trimming removed 6 bases from V and 2 bases from J, with 10 bases in between. The CDR3 here is CASRLRGQETQYF. CDR3 bases: TGTGCCAGTAGGCTGCGGGGACAAGAGACCCAGTACTTC.